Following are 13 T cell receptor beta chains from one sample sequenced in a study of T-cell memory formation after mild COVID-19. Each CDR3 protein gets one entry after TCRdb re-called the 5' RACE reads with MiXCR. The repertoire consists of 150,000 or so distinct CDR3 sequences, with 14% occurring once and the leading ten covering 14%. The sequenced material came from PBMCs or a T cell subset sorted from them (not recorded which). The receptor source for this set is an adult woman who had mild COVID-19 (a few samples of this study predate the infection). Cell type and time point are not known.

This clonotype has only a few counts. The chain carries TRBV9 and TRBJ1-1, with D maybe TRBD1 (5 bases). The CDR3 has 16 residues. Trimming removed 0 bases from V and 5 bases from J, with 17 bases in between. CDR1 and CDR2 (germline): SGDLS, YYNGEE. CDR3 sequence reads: CASSVDPRGKGTEAFF. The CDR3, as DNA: TGTGCCAGCAGCGTAGACCCCCGCGGGAAGGGGACTGAAGCTTTCTTT.

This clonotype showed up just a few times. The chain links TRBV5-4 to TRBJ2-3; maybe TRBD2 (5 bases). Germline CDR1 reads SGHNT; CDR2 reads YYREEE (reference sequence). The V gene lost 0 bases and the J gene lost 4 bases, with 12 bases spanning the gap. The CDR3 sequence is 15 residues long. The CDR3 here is CASSLAGEGSDTQYF. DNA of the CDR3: TGTGCCAGCAGCTTGGCGGGTGAGGGATCAGATACGCAGTATTTT.

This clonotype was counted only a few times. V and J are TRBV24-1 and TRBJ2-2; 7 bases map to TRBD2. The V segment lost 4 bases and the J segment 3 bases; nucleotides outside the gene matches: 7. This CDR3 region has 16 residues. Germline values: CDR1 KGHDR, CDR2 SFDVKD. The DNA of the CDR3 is TGTGCCACCAGTGACTCCAGCGGGGTCTACACCGGGGAGCTGTTTTTT. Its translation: CATSDSSGVYTGELFF.

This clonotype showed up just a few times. In DNA, the CDR3 is TGTGCCACCAGCAGAGAACTGATTGGAAATCAGCCCCAGCATTTT. It specifies CATSRELIGNQPQHF. The V and J genes are TRBV15 and TRBJ1-5, with D unresolved. The CDR3 consists of 15 residues. The V end was cut by 0 bases, the J end by 4 bases, with 10 bases between. CDR1 is LNHNV, CDR2 YYDKDF, per germline (reference sequence). The entire variable domain, with the rest obtained from reference TRBV15 and TRBJ1-5, is as follows: DAMVIQNPRYQVTQFGKPVTLSCSQTLNHNVMYWYQQKSSQAPKLLFHYYDKDFNNEADTPDNFQSRRPNTSFCFLDIRSPGLGDTAMYLCATSRELIGNQPQHFGDGTRLSIL.

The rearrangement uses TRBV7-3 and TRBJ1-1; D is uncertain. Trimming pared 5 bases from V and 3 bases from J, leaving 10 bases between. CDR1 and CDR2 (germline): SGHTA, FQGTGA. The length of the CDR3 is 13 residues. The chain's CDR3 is CASSPSRDTEAFF. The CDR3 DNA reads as TGTGCCAGCAGCCCAAGCCGGGACACTGAAGCTTTCTTT.

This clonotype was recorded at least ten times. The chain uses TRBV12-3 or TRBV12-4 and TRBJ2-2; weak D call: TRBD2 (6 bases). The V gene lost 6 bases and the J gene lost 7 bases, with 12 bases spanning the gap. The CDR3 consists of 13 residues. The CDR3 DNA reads TGTGCCAGCAGAGAGGGAGGCTTCGGGGAGCTGTTTTTT. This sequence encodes CASREGGFGELFF.

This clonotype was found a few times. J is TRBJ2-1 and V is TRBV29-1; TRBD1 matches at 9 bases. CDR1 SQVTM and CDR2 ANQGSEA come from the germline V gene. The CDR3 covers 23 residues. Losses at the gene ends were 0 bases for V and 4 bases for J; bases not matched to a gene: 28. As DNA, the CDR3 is TGCAGCGTTGAAGATCCTGGGGACAGGGCTGAAGTTGGATTGCGCGGGGTATACAATGAGCAGTTCTTC. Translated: CSVEDPGDRAEVGLRGVYNEQFF.

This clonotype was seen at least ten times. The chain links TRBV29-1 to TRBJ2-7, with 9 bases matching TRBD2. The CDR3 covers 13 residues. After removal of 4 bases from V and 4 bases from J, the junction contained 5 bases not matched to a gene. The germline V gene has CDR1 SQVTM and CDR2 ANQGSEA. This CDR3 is CSVVIAGDYEQYF. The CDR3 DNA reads TGCAGCGTTGTGATAGCGGGAGATTACGAGCAGTACTTC.

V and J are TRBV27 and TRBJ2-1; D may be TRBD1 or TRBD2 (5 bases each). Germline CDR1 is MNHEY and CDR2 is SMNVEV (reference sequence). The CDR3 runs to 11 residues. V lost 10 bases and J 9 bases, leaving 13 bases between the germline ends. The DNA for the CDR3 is TGTGCCACGGGTAGAGGGGCTGAGCAGTTCTTC. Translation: CATGRGAEQFF.

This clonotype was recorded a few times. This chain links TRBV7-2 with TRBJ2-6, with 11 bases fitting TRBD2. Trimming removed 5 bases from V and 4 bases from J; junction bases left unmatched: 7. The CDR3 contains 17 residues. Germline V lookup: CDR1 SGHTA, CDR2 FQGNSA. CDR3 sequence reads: CASSPPSGGLGANVLTF. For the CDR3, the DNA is TGTGCCAGCAGCCCTCCTAGCGGGGGGCTAGGGGCCAACGTCCTGACTTTC.

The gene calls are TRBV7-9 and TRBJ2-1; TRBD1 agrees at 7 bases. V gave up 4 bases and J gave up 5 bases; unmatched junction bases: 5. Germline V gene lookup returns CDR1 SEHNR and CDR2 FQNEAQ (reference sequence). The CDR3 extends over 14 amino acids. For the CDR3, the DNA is TGTGCCAGCAGCTGGCAGGGGACAGACAATGAGCAGTTCTTC. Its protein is CASSWQGTDNEQFF.

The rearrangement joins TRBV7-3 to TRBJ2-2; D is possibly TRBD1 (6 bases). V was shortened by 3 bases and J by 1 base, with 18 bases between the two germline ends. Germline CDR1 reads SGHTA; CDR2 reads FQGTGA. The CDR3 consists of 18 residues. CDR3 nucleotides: TGTGCCAGCAGCTTTGCCTCTGGGGGCGCGGGGAACACCGGGGAGCTGTTTTTT. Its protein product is CASSFASGGAGNTGELFF. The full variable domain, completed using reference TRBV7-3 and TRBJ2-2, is GAGVSQTPSNKVTEKGKYVELRCDPISGHTALYWYRQSLGQGPEFLIYFQGTGAADDSGLPNDRFFAVRPEGSVSTLKIQRTERGDSAVYLCASSFASGGAGNTGELFFGEGSRLTVL.

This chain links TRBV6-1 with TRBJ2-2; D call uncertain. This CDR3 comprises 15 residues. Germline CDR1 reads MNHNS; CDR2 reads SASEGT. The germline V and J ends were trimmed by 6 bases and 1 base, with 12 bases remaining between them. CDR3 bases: TGTGCCAGCAGCCCAGTGGGCCAGAACACCGGGGAGCTGTTTTTT. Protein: CASSPVGQNTGELFF.